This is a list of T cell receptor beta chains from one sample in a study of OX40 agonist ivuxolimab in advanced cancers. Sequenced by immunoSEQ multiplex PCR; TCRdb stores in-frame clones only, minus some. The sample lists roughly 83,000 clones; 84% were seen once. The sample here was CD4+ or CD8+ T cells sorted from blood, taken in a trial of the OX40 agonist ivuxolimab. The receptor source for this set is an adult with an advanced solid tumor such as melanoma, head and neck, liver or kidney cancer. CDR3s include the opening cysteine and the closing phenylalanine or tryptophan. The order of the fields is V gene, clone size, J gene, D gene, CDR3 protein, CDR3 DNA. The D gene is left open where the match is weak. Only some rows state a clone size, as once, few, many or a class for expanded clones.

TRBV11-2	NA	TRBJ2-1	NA	CASSRGLQRNEQFF	TGTGCCAGCAGCCGGGGACTCCAGAGGAATGAGCAGTTCTTC
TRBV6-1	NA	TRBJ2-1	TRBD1	CASSRGQGVNEQFF	TGTGCCAGCAGTCGGGGACAGGGTGTGAATGAGCAGTTCTTC
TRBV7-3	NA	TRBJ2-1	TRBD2	CASSLTASGRANEQFF	TGTGCCAGCAGCTTAACTGCTAGCGGGAGGGCCAATGAGCAGTTCTTC
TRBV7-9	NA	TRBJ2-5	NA	CASSPTGQGQRETQYF	TGTGCCAGCAGCCCTACGGGGCAGGGGCAACGAGAGACCCAGTACTTC
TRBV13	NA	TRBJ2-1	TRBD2	CASSRRLAGGEQFF	TGTGCCAGCAGCCGAAGACTAGCCGGGGGGGAGCAGTTCTTC
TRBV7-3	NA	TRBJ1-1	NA	CASSYDYSSEAFF	TGTGCCAGCAGCTACGATTACAGTAGCGAAGCTTTCTTT
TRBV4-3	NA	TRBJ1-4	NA	CASSQDGPFGGRGNEKLFF	TGCGCCAGCAGCCAAGATGGCCCTTTTGGGGGACGAGGTAATGAAAAACTGTTTTTT
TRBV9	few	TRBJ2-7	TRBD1	CASSADRVAEQYF	TGTGCCAGCAGCGCGGACAGGGTAGCCGAGCAGTACTTC
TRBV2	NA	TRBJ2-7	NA	CASSEGSWGEQYF	TGTGCCAGCAGCGAGGGGTCTTGGGGGGAGCAGTACTTC
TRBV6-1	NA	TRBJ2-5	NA	CASSELFGLYF	TGTGCCAGCAGTGAATTATTCGGACTTTACTTC
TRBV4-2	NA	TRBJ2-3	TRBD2	CASSQYTTSGGTDTQYF	TGTGCCAGCAGCCAATATACAACTAGCGGGGGCACAGATACGCAGTATTTT
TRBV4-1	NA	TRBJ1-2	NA	CASSHPVRGVYGYTF	TGCGCCAGCAGCCATCCCGTCCGGGGGGTCTATGGCTACACCTTC
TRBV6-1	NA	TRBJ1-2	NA	CASTEGAGFGYTF	TGTGCCAGCACCGAAGGGGCAGGGTTCGGCTACACCTTC
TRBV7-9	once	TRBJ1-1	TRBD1	CASSGPGTGTGTEAFF	TGTGCCAGCAGCGGACCCGGGACAGGGACAGGGACTGAAGCTTTCTTT
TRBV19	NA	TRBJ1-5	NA	CASSIWGRGGFQPQHF	TGTGCCAGTAGTATATGGGGGAGGGGTGGGTTTCAGCCCCAGCATTTT
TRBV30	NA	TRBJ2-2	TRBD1	CAWRGQSGTGELFF	TGTGCCTGGAGGGGACAGTCGGGGACCGGGGAGCTGTTTTTT
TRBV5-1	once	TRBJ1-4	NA	CASSLGGEKLFF	TGCGCCAGCAGCTTAGGGGGTGAAAAACTGTTTTTT
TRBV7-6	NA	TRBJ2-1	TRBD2	CASSPQTSGTVGEQFF	TGTGCCAGCAGCCCTCAAACTAGCGGGACGGTCGGTGAGCAGTTCTTC
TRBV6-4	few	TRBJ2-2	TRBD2	CASSDTAGDTGELFF	TGTGCCAGCAGTGACACAGCGGGGGACACCGGGGAGCTGTTTTTT
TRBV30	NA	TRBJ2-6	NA	CAWSVGGANVLTF	TGTGCCTGGAGTGTGGGTGGGGCCAACGTCCTGACTTTC
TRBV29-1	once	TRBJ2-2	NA	CSVAGVSVANTGELFF	TGCAGCGTTGCCGGAGTTTCAGTCGCGAACACCGGGGAGCTGTTTTTT
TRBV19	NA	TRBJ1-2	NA	CASRESNYGYTF	TGTGCCAGTAGGGAGAGTAACTATGGCTACACCTTC
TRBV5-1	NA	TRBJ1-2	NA	CASRPGTHDGYGYTF	TGCGCCAGCAGACCCGGGACACACGATGGCTATGGCTACACCTTC
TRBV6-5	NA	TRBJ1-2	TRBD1	CASKGTGSSGYTF	TGTGCCAGCAAAGGGACAGGATCGTCTGGCTACACCTTC
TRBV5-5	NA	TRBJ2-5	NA	CASSPRDGVALETQYF	TGTGCCAGCAGCCCCAGGGACGGTGTTGCACTCGAGACCCAGTACTTC
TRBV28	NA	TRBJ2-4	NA	CASSGGGTQAKNIQYF	TGTGCCAGCAGTGGGGGCGGGACTCAAGCCAAAAACATTCAGTACTTC
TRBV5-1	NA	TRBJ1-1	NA	CASSGQMNTEAFF	TGCGCCAGCAGTGGACAGATGAACACTGAAGCTTTCTTT
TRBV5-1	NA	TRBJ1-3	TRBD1	CASSPGTVGNTIYF	TGCGCCAGCAGCCCCGGGACAGTTGGAAACACCATATATTTT
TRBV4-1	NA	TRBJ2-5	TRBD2	CASSSDGGKTQYF	TGCGCCAGCAGTTCTGACGGGGGGAAGACCCAGTACTTC
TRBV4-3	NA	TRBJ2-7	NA	CASSQDSREYYEQYF	TGCGCCAGCAGCCAAGATTCTCGGGAGTACTACGAGCAGTACTTC
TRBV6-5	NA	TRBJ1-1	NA	CASSYGVGVGGTEAFF	TGTGCCAGCAGTTACGGCGTGGGGGTCGGGGGCACTGAAGCTTTCTTT
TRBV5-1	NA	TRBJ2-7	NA	CASSLDRVEYEQYF	TGCGCCAGCAGCTTGGACAGGGTGGAATACGAGCAGTACTTC
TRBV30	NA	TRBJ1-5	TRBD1	CAWATGTNQPQHF	TGTGCCTGGGCGACAGGGACAAATCAGCCCCAGCATTTT
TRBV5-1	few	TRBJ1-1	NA	CASSFRGGRRNTEAFF	TGCGCCAGCAGCTTCCGAGGGGGAAGACGGAACACTGAAGCTTTCTTT
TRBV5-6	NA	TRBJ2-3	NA	CASSFEFLDPADTQYF	TGTGCCAGCAGCTTTGAGTTTTTGGACCCAGCAGATACGCAGTATTTT
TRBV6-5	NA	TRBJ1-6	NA	CASSYSMGSYNSPLHF	TGTGCCAGCAGTTACTCGATGGGTTCCTATAATTCACCCCTCCACTTT
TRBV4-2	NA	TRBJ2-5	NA	CASSQDRAGIQETQYF	TGTGCCAGCAGCCAAGATAGGGCTGGAATACAAGAGACCCAGTACTTC
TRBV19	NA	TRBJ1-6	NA	CASKLRRAGSPLHF	TGTGCCAGTAAACTAAGAAGGGCGGGATCACCCCTCCACTTT
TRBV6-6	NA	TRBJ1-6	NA	CASSSQGPDNSPLHF	TGTGCCAGCAGTTCGCAGGGGCCAGATAATTCACCCCTCCACTTT
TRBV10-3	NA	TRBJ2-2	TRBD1	CAILSDRFSRLDTGELFF	TGTGCCATCCTTTCGGACAGGTTCTCGCGTCTGGACACCGGGGAGCTGTTTTTT